Following are 26 T cell receptor beta chains from one sample sequenced in a study of response to subunit inactivated influenza vaccine. TCRdb itself ran the RT-PCR reads through MiXCR, one entry per CDR3 protein. The sample lists more than 700,000 distinct CDR3 sequences, around 20% occurring once. This specimen was PBMCs from blood, taken roughly 5 days after vaccination. These receptors were collected from a man in his fifties or sixties who received an inactivated influenza vaccine.

The chain employs TRBV3-1 and TRBJ2-5; TRBD1 is a possible D gene (5 bases). Germline CDR1 reads LGHDT; CDR2 reads YNNKEL (reference sequence). V was pared by 1 base and J by 4 bases, with 13 bases between. The CDR3 length is 15 residues. The CDR3 nucleotides are TGTGCCAGCAGCCAAGTTCCGGGCAGGGTAGAGACCCAGTACTTC. Its translation: CASSQVPGRVETQYF.

This clonotype was observed a handful of times. The chain recombines TRBV27 with TRBJ2-2; D uncertain. CDR3 length: 14 amino acids. CDR1 and CDR2 from the germline V gene are MNHEY and SMNVEV (reference sequence). V lost 3 bases and J lost 6, with 11 bases in between. Here the CDR3 reads CASSFRVGSGELFF. DNA for the CDR3: TGTGCCAGCAGTTTTCGAGTGGGGTCCGGGGAGCTGTTTTTT.

V and J are TRBV12-3 or TRBV12-4 and TRBJ2-1; 9 bases are shared with TRBD2. Trimming cost V 4 bases and J 7 bases; bases outside gene matches: 11. There are 16 residues in the CDR3. The CDR3 sequence: CASSSPARGGANEQFF. The CDR3 coding sequence is TGTGCCAGCAGTTCCCCGGCTCGCGGGGGGGCTAATGAGCAGTTCTTC.

The rearrangement joins TRBV4-2 to TRBJ2-5, with D hard to call. Between the trimmed V and J ends, which lost 3 bases and 5 bases, there was a span of 10 bases. This CDR3 has 13 residues. In germline, CDR1 is LGHNA, CDR2 YNFKEQ. CDR3 residues: CASSQGQFETQYF. The CDR3 bases are TGTGCCAGCAGCCAGGGCCAGTTTGAGACCCAGTACTTC.

The chain carries TRBV25-1 and TRBJ2-2; TRBD2 aligns across 12 bases. From germline, CDR1 is MGHDK and CDR2 SYGVNS. The ends lost 8 bases at V and 7 bases at J; junction bases unmatched: 8. The CDR3 extends over 15 amino acids. As DNA, the CDR3 is TGTGCCAGCGAGGGACTAGCGGGCGCCAACGGGGAGCTGTTTTTT. This translates into CASEGLAGANGELFF.

V is TRBV4-1 and J is TRBJ1-1; no clear D. The CDR3 is 16 amino acids. Germline assignment: CDR1 MGHRA and CDR2 YSYEKL. Deletions cut 3 bases from V and 5 bases from J, with 19 bases between. CDR3 bases: TGCGCCAGCAGCCAGGCTCACTCCCTGAGATATACTGAAGCTTTCTTT. Encoded protein: CASSQAHSLRYTEAFF.

J is TRBJ2-2 and V is TRBV6-5; possibly TRBD2 for D (7 bases). V was pared by 0 bases and J by 4 bases, with 21 bases between. The CDR3 is 19 amino acids. Per the germline V gene, CDR1 is MNHEY and CDR2 is SVGAGI. The CDR3 sequence is CASSYSGAGSGVLTGELFF. DNA of the CDR3: TGTGCCAGCAGTTACTCGGGGGCGGGAAGCGGGGTGCTCACCGGGGAGCTGTTTTTT.

This clonotype was picked up a small number of times. V usage is TRBV12-3 or TRBV12-4 and J usage is TRBJ2-7; D may match TRBD1 or TRBD2 (5 bases each). Trimming removed 6 bases at V and 3 bases at J, with 15 bases between. CDR3 length equals 14 residues. CDR3 bases: TGTGCCAGCAGCCTCCGGGACGCGCACTACGAGCAGTACTTC. Translation: CASSLRDAHYEQYF.

V gene TRBV27 combines with J gene TRBJ2-7; 9 nucleotides align to TRBD2. CDR3 size: 15 residues. The V and J ends lost 3 bases and 4 bases, in that order; junction bases with no gene match: 7. The germline V gene has CDR1 MNHEY and CDR2 SMNVEV (reference sequence). This CDR3 reads CASSLSGLASYEQYF. The CDR3 DNA sequence: TGTGCCAGCAGTTTGTCGGGACTAGCATCGTACGAGCAGTACTTC.

This clonotype has more than one count but fewer than ten. V and J are TRBV5-1 and TRBJ1-6; D is unresolved. The CDR3 covers 13 residues. The germline V gene encodes CDR1 SGHRS and CDR2 YFSETQ. Trimming removed 5 bases from V and 5 bases from J, with 8 bases in between. CDR3 bases: TGCGCCAGCAGAGTGGTGGATAATTCACCCCTCCACTTT. This codes for CASRVVDNSPLHF.

This clonotype appeared a few times. The V and J genes are TRBV4-3 and TRBJ2-4; TRBD1 aligns across 7 bases. Germline-derived CDR1 and CDR2 are LGHNA and YSLEER. The CDR3 has 14 amino acids. V dropped 0 bases and J dropped 8; count of bases not matched to a gene: 4. CDR3 residues: CASSQDLTGDIQYF. CDR3 DNA sequence: TGCGCCAGCAGCCAAGATCTTACAGGGGACATTCAGTACTTC.

The V gene is TRBV14, the J gene TRBJ2-2, with D maybe TRBD2 (6 bases). The CDR3 has 17 amino acids. Germline loops: CDR1 SGHDN, CDR2 FVKESK. V shed 1 base and J shed 4 bases, with 16 bases lying between them. CDR3 DNA: TGTGCCAGCAGCCAAGTTTTTGGTAGCGGAGCCACCGGGGAGCTGTTTTTT. It specifies CASSQVFGSGATGELFF.

The chain employs TRBV5-1 and TRBJ2-1, with 11 bases matching TRBD1. Trimming at V came to 3 bases and at J to 2 bases, leaving 7 bases not matched to a gene. Germline CDR1 SGHRS, CDR2 YFSETQ. The CDR3 sequence is 17 residues long. CDR3 sequence reads: CASSYGQGAVTYNEQFF. CDR3 sequence (DNA): TGCGCCAGCAGCTACGGACAGGGGGCCGTAACCTACAATGAGCAGTTCTTC.

The chain recombines TRBV4-3 with TRBJ2-2, with 8 bases identical to TRBD2. This CDR3 has 16 amino acids. V trimming: 0 bases; J trimming: 7 bases; junction bases outside the gene matches: 7. Germline values: CDR1 LGHNA, CDR2 YSLEER. Written as DNA, the CDR3 is TGCGCCAGCAGCCAAGATAGCGGGGTCTACGGCGGGGAGCTGTTTTTT. Amino acids: CASSQDSGVYGGELFF.

The chain joins TRBV5-1 to TRBJ2-5; 12 nucleotides line up with TRBD1. CDR1 is SGHRS and CDR2 is YFSETQ in the germline V gene. Trimming took 2 bases from V and 5 from J; bases not matched to a gene: 7. CDR3 length equals 16 residues. The CDR3 is CASSLYGTGGVETQYF. DNA for the CDR3: TGCGCCAGCAGCTTATACGGGACAGGGGGCGTTGAGACCCAGTACTTC.

The rearrangement uses TRBV7-8 and TRBJ2-3; no firm D call. Trimming stripped 1 base from V and 2 bases from J, with 13 bases between. Germline assignment: CDR1 SGHVS and CDR2 FQNEAQ. The CDR3 has 16 residues. CDR3 sequence (DNA): TGTGCCAGCAGCTTAGTAAACGGTTATTACACAGATACGCAGTATTTT. Its translation is CASSLVNGYYTDTQYF.

This clonotype was seen ten or more times. J is TRBJ2-5 and V is TRBV7-8, with D maybe TRBD1 (6 bases). V shed 5 bases and J shed 5 bases, with 18 bases lying between them. From germline, CDR1 is SGHVS and CDR2 FQNEAQ. This CDR3 has 15 residues. CDR3 region: CASSQPGVLVETQYF. The CDR3 DNA reads TGTGCCAGCAGCCAACCAGGGGTCCTCGTGGAGACCCAGTACTTC.

The rearrangement uses TRBV24-1 and TRBJ2-1, with TRBD2 identical over 11 bases. V shed 8 bases, J shed 8 bases, and the junction held 10 bases outside the gene matches. CDR1 is KGHDR, CDR2 SFDVKD, per germline. The CDR3 sequence is 15 residues long. The CDR3, as DNA: TGTGCCACCACTTCGACTAGCGGGGCAGACGATGAGCAGTTCTTC. As protein: CATTSTSGADDEQFF.

This clonotype was counted once. The V call is TRBV27, the J call TRBJ2-7; a weak D match, TRBD1 (6 bases). V lost 10 bases and J 6 bases, leaving 19 bases between the germline ends. Per germline, CDR1 MNHEY and CDR2 SMNVEV (reference sequence). The CDR3 loop spans 13 amino acids. The CDR3 DNA reads TGTGCCACCCGAGACAGGTGGGTCGGCGAGCAGTACTTC. This encodes CATRDRWVGEQYF.

The chain is built from TRBV3-1 and TRBJ2-1; TRBD2 aligns across 10 bases. The germline V gene has CDR1 LGHDT and CDR2 YNNKEL (reference sequence). After removal of 1 base from V and 6 bases from J, the junction contained 9 bases not matched to a gene. CDR3 length: 17 amino acids. The CDR3 loop reads CASSQASGRAGVNEQFF. The CDR3 nucleotides are TGTGCCAGCAGCCAAGCCAGCGGGAGGGCCGGTGTCAATGAGCAGTTCTTC.

V gene TRBV5-1 combines with J gene TRBJ2-2; 8 bases are shared with TRBD1. Germline trimming cut 3 bases from V and 2 bases from J; bases unmatched to any gene: 6. Germline CDR1 and CDR2: SGHRS and YFSETQ. The CDR3 length is 16 residues. The CDR3 DNA reads as TGCGCCAGCAGCTATGGACAGGGATTAAACACCGGGGAGCTGTTTTTT. Encoded protein: CASSYGQGLNTGELFF.

The gene calls are TRBV12-3 or TRBV12-4 and TRBJ2-7, with TRBD2 matching over 10 bases. After removal of 5 bases from V and 4 bases from J, the junction contained 8 bases not matched to a gene. The CDR3 consists of 15 residues. The CDR3 reads CASSTLAGLLYEQYF. CDR3 DNA sequence: TGTGCCAGCAGTACACTAGCGGGGCTTCTGTACGAGCAGTACTTC.

This clonotype has a count of ten or more. The rearrangement joins TRBV12-3 or TRBV12-4 to TRBJ1-2, with TRBD1 matching over 9 bases. V was pared by 1 base and J by 8 bases, with 2 bases of the junction left unmatched. CDR3 size: 13 residues. CDR3: CASSLGTGEGYTF. The DNA of the CDR3 is TGTGCCAGCAGTTTAGGGACAGGGGAAGGCTACACCTTC.

The V and J genes are TRBV21-1 and TRBJ2-7; TRBD1 reflects the table's D call only, with no check against the DNA. TRBV21-1 is described as a pseudogene. This CDR3 is built from 15 residues. The CDR3 DNA sequence: TGTGCCAGCAATTTAAGGGACAGGGCCTCCTACGAGCAGTACTTC. Protein: CASNLRDRASYEQYF.

The rearrangement links TRBV11-1 to TRBJ2-2; 7 bases match TRBD2. Germline CDR1 is SGHAT and CDR2 is FQDESV (reference sequence). CDR3 length: 19 residues. Trimming took 1 base from V and 6 from J; bases not matched to a gene: 17. The DNA for the CDR3 is TGTGCCAGCAGCTTAGTGGCCCTAGCGGAGGCCCCGCGGGCCGGGGAGCTGTTTTTT. Protein sequence: CASSLVALAEAPRAGELFF.

This chain connects TRBV6-1 to TRBJ1-5; D possibly corresponds to TRBD1 (5 bases). V shed 6 bases and J shed 0 bases, with 18 bases lying between them. The CDR3 is 17 residues long. CDR1 and CDR2 (germline): MNHNS, SASEGT. CDR3 nucleotide sequence: TGTGCCAGCAGATCCCTGGGGGGGTGGGATAGCAATCAGCCCCAGCATTTT. Translated: CASRSLGGWDSNQPQHF.